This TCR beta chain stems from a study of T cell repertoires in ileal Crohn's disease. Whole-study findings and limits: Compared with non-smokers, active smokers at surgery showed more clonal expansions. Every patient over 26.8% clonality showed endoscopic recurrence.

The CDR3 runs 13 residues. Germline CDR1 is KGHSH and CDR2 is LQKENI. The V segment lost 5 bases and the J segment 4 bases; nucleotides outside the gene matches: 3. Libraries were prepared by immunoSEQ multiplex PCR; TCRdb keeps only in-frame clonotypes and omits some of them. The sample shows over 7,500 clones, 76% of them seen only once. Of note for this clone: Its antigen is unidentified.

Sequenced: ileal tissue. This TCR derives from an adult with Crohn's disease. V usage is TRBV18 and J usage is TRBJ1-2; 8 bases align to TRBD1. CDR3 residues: CASSTTGVYGYTF. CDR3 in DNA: TGTGCCAGCTCAACGACAGGGGTCTATGGCTACACCTTC.